This T cell receptor (beta chain) was recovered during a study of blood T cell repertoires in COVID-19 (dated by TCRdb to 2018 to 2020). Regarding the research as a whole: Samples from collaborators originated in the United States, Italy and Spain and spanned both the acute and convalescent phases of COVID-19. Where HLA class I and class II types were available, the types were taken from metadata supplied by the sample provider, not from assay-based typing. The repertoires were made available in a free public database intended to serve as a resource for research on the immune response to SARS-CoV-2. The material from the prospective study consisted of cDNA or gDNA derived from T cells, B-cell-depleted T cells, or PBMCs. Deeply sampled blood TCRbeta repertoires from subjects exposed to, actively infected with, or recovered from COVID-19 were included in the dataset. Samples were obtained from the ongoing ImmuneRACE study (first 160 participants) and from over 1,000 subjects provided by 6 global collaborators. The sample metadata nearly always contained a de-identified subject ID, COVID-19 status, age in years and sex. Study-wide findings and limitations: Clinical and demographic metadata were provided uncurated, with the amount varying by source and participant.

For this clone: Its recognized antigen is unknown. Base-call qualities are not available, and no considerably larger clone is one nucleotide away.

V gives up 2 bases and J gives up 6 bases, and the segment between their germline ends measures 9 bases. The germline V gene specifies SGHDT as CDR1 and YYEEEE as CDR2. The CDR3 runs 13 residues from the cysteine to the phenylalanine. The entry retains the CDR3 DNA only, 39 bases that are in frame from base 1. TCRbeta CDR3 regions were amplified from genomic DNA by means of the immunoSEQ Assay, a bias-controlled multiplex PCR. The authors processed their data as follows. Within the assay, amplification of reference gene primers was used to estimate how many nucleated cells each sample contained. Sequence reads were collapsed and filtered to measure the absolute abundance of every unique TCRbeta CDR3 rearrangement. For each sample, productive Simpson clonality was calculated as the square root of Simpson's diversity index over productive rearrangements. TCRdb mirrors the immuneACCESS table, restricted to in-frame sequences. Some clones are absent from its copies; in checked studies, under half trace to an unresolved V gene, and the reason for the others is unknown. V and J calls and clone size are copied from that table; D and trimming were computed from the DNA. The table for this sample lists roughly 100,000 clones; just under 95% of them were counted only once. Clones ranked in the top ten supply 1.5% to 2.5% of the sample.

At one collaborating source in Seattle, patients were enrolled during active infection and were followed longitudinally through the course of disease. Whole blood was collected in K2EDTA tubes by collaborating institutions according to the institutions' own protocols. For TCRbeta analysis, collaborator samples were shipped as frozen whole blood, as isolated PBMCs, or as DNA extracted from either sample type. In this chain, TRBV5-6 is recombined with TRBJ2-1, and perhaps TRBD1 as D gene, on 5 matching bases. Sample: peripheral blood. The receptor's source is a woman between 50 and 59 years old with COVID-19, enrolled during active disease. The nucleotide sequence reads as follows: TGTGCCAGCAGCTTTAACAGGTTCAATGAGCAGTTCTTC. Its translation reads: CASSFNRFNEQFF. Joined to the reference TRBV5-6 and TRBJ2-1 proteins, this CDR3 gives the full variable domain: DAGVTQSPTHLIKTRGQQVTLRCSPKSGHDTVSWYQQALGQGPQFIFQYYEEEERQRGNFPDRFSGHQFPNYSSELNVNALLLGDSALYLCASSFNRFNEQFFGPGTRLTVL.